The rows below give T cell receptor beta chains drawn from one sample of a study of T cells in Graves' hyperthyroidism and ophthalmopathy. MiXCR, run by TCRdb on the multiplex PCR reads, gives a single entry per CDR3 protein. The table lists a few hundred thousand distinct CDR3 sequences, roughly 13% of them singletons. The sample consisted of blood. The receptors shown here come from a woman under 30 with Graves' hyperthyroidism. The CDR3 runs from the conserved cysteine through the conserved F or W. The D gene is left open where the match is weak. The listing skips clone size in some rows; elsewhere it reads once, few, many or a size class.

TRBJ2-1	many	TRBV12-3/TRBV12-4	NA	TGTGCCAGCAGTTCGACTTACAGTGAGCAGTTCTTC	CASSSTYSEQFF
TRBJ1-1	NA	TRBV7-2	NA	TGTGCCAGCAGCTCCGGGGGGGCGAATGGGATGAACACTGAAGCTTTCTTT	CASSSGGANGMNTEAFF
TRBJ1-2	NA	TRBV20-1	TRBD1	TGCAGTGCTAGCGGGACAGGGGGCGAATATGGCTACACCTTC	CSASGTGGEYGYTF
TRBJ2-7	many	TRBV28	NA	TGTGCCAGCAGTTCGGAGACATCCTATCCCTACGAGCAGTACTTC	CASSSETSYPYEQYF
TRBJ1-3	many	TRBV5-1	NA	TGCGCCAGCAGCGTGTCGAGCTCTGGAAACACCATATATTTT	CASSVSSSGNTIYF
TRBJ2-7	many	TRBV20-1	TRBD2	TGCAGTGGCAGATGGTCCGGGAGGAGCTCCTACGAGCAGTACTTC	CSGRWSGRSSYEQYF
TRBJ2-1	NA	TRBV6-1	NA	TGTGCCAGTAGAGAATCCGTCCGGATCGGGTTCTTC	CASRESVRIGFF
TRBJ2-1	many	TRBV2	NA	TGTGCCAGCAGTGAAGACCCGTCCTACAATGAGCAGTTCTTC	CASSEDPSYNEQFF
TRBJ2-7	many	TRBV7-3	TRBD1	TGTGCCAGCAGCTCCACAGGGGGGTCCGAGCAGTACTTC	CASSSTGGSEQYF
TRBJ2-1	few	TRBV7-8	TRBD2	TGTGCCAGCAGCTTAGTTTTAACTAGCGGGGTGGGGGGGCAGTTCTTC	CASSLVLTSGVGGQFF
TRBJ1-2	NA	TRBV5-4	TRBD1	TGTGCCAGCAGCTTGGGGGCAGGGGGCCACTATGGCTACACCTTC	CASSLGAGGHYGYTF
TRBJ2-3	many	TRBV4-1	TRBD2	TGCGCCAGCAGCCAAGCAGGCATAGCGGGAGGGGCAGATACGCAGTATTTT	CASSQAGIAGGADTQYF
TRBJ2-1	many	TRBV20-1	NA	TGCAGTGCCAGGCGGGACACCGTTTTCAATGAGCAGTTCTTC	CSARRDTVFNEQFF
TRBJ1-1	few	TRBV4-1	NA	TGCGCCAGCAGGAACAGGTGGGTGGCCACTGAAGCTTTCTTT	CASRNRWVATEAFF
TRBJ2-3	many	TRBV28	NA	TGTGCCAGCTGCCGCCCCAGGGAAGGGGGTACAGATACGCAGTATTTT	CASCRPREGGTDTQYF
TRBJ1-5	many	TRBV19	NA	TGTGCCAGTAATCCCGGGACGGCCGACAATCAGCCCCAGCATTTT	CASNPGTADNQPQHF
TRBJ2-2	many	TRBV11-1	NA	TGTGCCAGCAGTCTGATGGGTCCCAACACCGGGGAGCTGTTTTTT	CASSLMGPNTGELFF
TRBJ2-5	many	TRBV29-1	TRBD2	TGCAGCGTTGAAGATTCGTTTAGCGGGAGGGCCGGTGAGACCCAGTACTTC	CSVEDSFSGRAGETQYF
TRBJ1-5	many	TRBV20-1	NA	TGCAGTGCTAAGGTAACGGGAAATCAGCCCCAGCATTTT	CSAKVTGNQPQHF
TRBJ1-5	NA	TRBV19	NA	TGTGCCAGTAGTATCCTTAGCGCGAGCAATCAGCCCCAGCATTTT	CASSILSASNQPQHF
TRBJ2-7	many	TRBV3-1	NA	TGTGCCAGCAGCCAGACCGACCGGGAGCAGTACTTC	CASSQTDREQYF
TRBJ1-2	many	TRBV28	NA	TGTGCCAGCAGTTTGTTAGCTAACTATGGCTACACCTTC	CASSLLANYGYTF
TRBJ2-5	many	TRBV20-1	TRBD1	TGCAGTGCCGACGGACAGGGTAAAGCGGAGACCCAGTACTTC	CSADGQGKAETQYF
TRBJ1-2	NA	TRBV2	NA	TGTGCCAGCAGTTACAGGGAATTGGAAGGCTACACCTTC	CASSYRELEGYTF
TRBJ1-2	NA	TRBV9	NA	TGTGCCAGCAGCCCCCTGGGGGCTAACTATGGCTACACCTTC	CASSPLGANYGYTF
TRBJ2-1	few	TRBV19	NA	TGTGCCAGTAGTCGACAATTAGCCTACAATGAGCAGTTCTTC	CASSRQLAYNEQFF
TRBJ1-3	NA	TRBV5-1	NA	TGCGCCAGCAGCTTGGTGGGGATCGACACCATATATTTT	CASSLVGIDTIYF
TRBJ2-2	many	TRBV20-1	TRBD2	TGCAGTGCTAGACGGGGGGAGGGGACCGGGGAGCTGTTTTTT	CSARRGEGTGELFF
TRBJ2-3	NA	TRBV10-3	NA	TGTGCCATCAGTGAGTCGGGGCTAGCCACCCCAGATACGCAGTATTTT	CAISESGLATPDTQYF
TRBJ1-1	many	TRBV24-1	TRBD1	TGTGCCACCAGTGCTATTAGGACAGGAAACACTGAAGCTTTCTTT	CATSAIRTGNTEAFF
TRBJ1-5	many	TRBV20-1	TRBD1	TGCAGTGCTAGGGCGCAGGGGGCGAATAGCAATCAGCCCCAGCATTTT	CSARAQGANSNQPQHF
TRBJ1-1	NA	TRBV24-1	TRBD1	TGTGCCACCAGTGGTCCAGCCGGGACAGCAGCTTTCTTT	CATSGPAGTAAFF
TRBJ2-7	many	TRBV28	TRBD2	TGTGCCGAAGCGGGGGACTCCTACGAGCAGTACTTC	CAEAGDSYEQYF
TRBJ2-1	many	TRBV18	NA	TGTGCCAGCAGCAAGGCCAATGAGCAGTTCTTC	CASSKANEQFF
TRBJ1-3	many	TRBV28	NA	TGTGCCAGCAGGGGGCCGAGGGGGGGCAATGATCGCTCTGGAAACACCATATATTTT	CASRGPRGGNDRSGNTIYF
TRBJ1-5	many	TRBV6-2/TRBV6-3	NA	TGTGCCAGCAGGGGGGTGGACGGCAATCAGCCCCAGCATTTT	CASRGVDGNQPQHF
TRBJ2-5	many	TRBV2	TRBD2	TGTGCCAGCAGTGGAGGGACTAGGGTGGAAGAGACCCAGTACTTC	CASSGGTRVEETQYF
TRBJ1-1	NA	TRBV7-9	NA	TGTGCCAGCAGCACCCGAAACCGGGTGAACACTGAAGCTTTCTTT	CASSTRNRVNTEAFF
TRBJ2-3	many	TRBV7-9	NA	TGTGCCAGCAGGGAGCGGCAAACCACAGATACGCAGTATTTT	CASRERQTTDTQYF
TRBJ2-3	once	TRBV9	TRBD2	TGTGCCAGCACGACTAGCGGGGGGAGCACAGATACGCAGTATTTT	CASTTSGGSTDTQYF
TRBJ2-3	many	TRBV7-8	TRBD2	TGTGCCAGCAGGTCGACTAGCGGGGGGACCACAGATACGCAGTATTTT	CASRSTSGGTTDTQYF
TRBJ2-2	many	TRBV7-3	NA	TGTGCCAGCAGCTTAAACCCGGGGGAGGTCGGGGAGCTGTTTTTT	CASSLNPGEVGELFF
TRBJ1-1	NA	TRBV19	NA	TGTGCCAGTAGTATATCGACCCGCACTGAAGCTTTCTTT	CASSISTRTEAFF
TRBJ2-1	NA	TRBV24-1	TRBD2	TGTGCCACCAGTGACCTTCATAGCGGGGTCCGAGAAGGCGGTGAGCAGTTCTTC	CATSDLHSGVREGGEQFF
TRBJ2-3	many	TRBV19	NA	TGTGCCAGTAGTGTGTTCGGACCAGGCACAGATACGCAGTATTTT	CASSVFGPGTDTQYF
TRBJ1-1	many	TRBV5-5	NA	TGTGCCAGCAGCTTGACCCGGGAGACTGAAGCTTTCTTT	CASSLTRETEAFF
TRBJ1-6	many	TRBV27	TRBD1	TGTGCCAGCAGTTTGGCGGGACAGTATAATTCACCCCTCCACTTT	CASSLAGQYNSPLHF
TRBJ2-2	many	TRBV2	TRBD2	TGTGCCAGCGTTGGACTAGCGCTGAACACCGGGGAGCTGTTTTTT	CASVGLALNTGELFF
TRBJ1-1	NA	TRBV3-1	NA	TGTGCCAGCAGCCCTCTGAGGGGGTCCACTGAAGCTTTCTTT	CASSPLRGSTEAFF
TRBJ1-5	many	TRBV20-1	TRBD1	TGCAGTGCTTTATACGGGACAGGACTTTCGGTGCCCCAGCATTTT	CSALYGTGLSVPQHF
TRBJ2-3	many	TRBV10-3	NA	TGTGCCGTCTGGGGGGGCGGAGATACGCAGTATTTT	CAVWGGGDTQYF